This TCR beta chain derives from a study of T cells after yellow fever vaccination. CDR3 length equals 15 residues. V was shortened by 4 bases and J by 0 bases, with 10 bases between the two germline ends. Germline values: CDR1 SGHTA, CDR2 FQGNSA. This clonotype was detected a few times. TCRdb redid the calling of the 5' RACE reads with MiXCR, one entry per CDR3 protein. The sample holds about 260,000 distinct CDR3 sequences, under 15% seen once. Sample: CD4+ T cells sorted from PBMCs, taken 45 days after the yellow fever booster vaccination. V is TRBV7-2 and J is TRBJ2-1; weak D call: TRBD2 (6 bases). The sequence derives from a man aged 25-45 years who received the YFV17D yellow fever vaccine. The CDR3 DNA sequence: TGTGCCAGCAGCTGGGGGGTAAGCTCCTACAATGAGCAGTTCTTC. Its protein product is CASSWGVSSYNEQFF.